Listed here are 13 T cell receptor beta chains from one sample, sequenced in a study of blood T cells in healthy people across ages. PCR was performed a second time for about 6 to 12 cycles using a sample-barcoded 5' primer and a J-beta primer mix. MiXCR, applied by TCRdb to the 5' RACE reads, yields one record per CDR3 protein. The sample records some 1.5 million distinct CDR3 sequences, approximately 28% being singletons. The source material was blood. These receptors were obtained from a woman aged 30 to 39 in good health.

This clonotype was seen at least ten times. V is TRBV6-2 or TRBV6-3 and J is TRBJ1-5; D remains ambiguous. The V gene's germline CDR1 is MNHEY and CDR2 SVGEGT. V was trimmed by 2 bases and J by 4 bases, leaving 6 bases between them. This CDR3 spans 13 amino acids. The CDR3 bases are TGTGCCAGCAGTTACCTCAAAAATCAGCCCCAGCATTTT. This translates into CASSYLKNQPQHF.

The chain is built from TRBV7-6 and TRBJ2-1, with TRBD2 matching 8 bases. With V trimmed by 5 bases and J by 12 bases, 9 bases remained unmatched. The CDR3 sequence is 13 residues long. Germline V gene sequence: CDR1 SGHVS, CDR2 FNYEAQ. As DNA, the CDR3 is TGTGCCAGCAGCCCGGCCCTAGCGGGTCGGCAGTTCTTC. Its translation: CASSPALAGRQFF. Supplemented by reference TRBV7-6 and TRBJ2-1, the full variable domain reads GAGVSQSPRYKVTKRGQDVALRCDPISGHVSLYWYRQALGQGPEFLTYFNYEAQQDKSGLPNDRFSAERPEGSISTLTIQRTEQRDSAMYRCASSPALAGRQFFGPGTRLTVL.

In its sample, this clonotype was seen a few times. This chain uses TRBV3-1 with TRBJ2-1; 7 bases agree with TRBD2. Germline loops: CDR1 LGHDT, CDR2 YNNKEL (reference sequence). The V and J ends lost 4 bases and 9 bases, in that order; junction bases with no gene match: 9. CDR3 length: 14 amino acids. CDR3 residues: CASSRGGLETEQFF. The CDR3 coding sequence is TGTGCCAGCAGCCGAGGAGGACTAGAGACTGAGCAGTTCTTC.

The V gene is TRBV6-2 or TRBV6-3, the J gene TRBJ2-5, with D perhaps given as TRBD1 or TRBD2 (5 bases each). This CDR3 has 14 amino acids. V lost 6 bases to trimming and J lost 4 bases, with 15 bases between them. Germline V gene data show CDR1 as MNHEY and CDR2 as SVGEGT. CDR3 sequence: CASRYSGGRETQYF. The CDR3 bases are TGTGCCAGCAGGTACAGTGGGGGACGAGAGACCCAGTACTTC.

This sequence joins TRBV5-1 and TRBJ1-1; a weak D match, TRBD1 (6 bases). Trimming took off 4 bases at V and 8 bases at J, with 12 bases between the two ends. Germline CDR1 and CDR2: SGHRS and YFSETQ. The CDR3 loop spans 12 amino acids. The CDR3 here is CASSPNGQEAFF. CDR3 coding DNA: TGCGCCAGCAGCCCAAATGGACAGGAAGCTTTCTTT.

The rearrangement joins TRBV24-1 to TRBJ2-3, with 7 positions matching TRBD2. The germline V gene encodes CDR1 KGHDR and CDR2 SFDVKD. The CDR3 extends over 15 amino acids. With 9 bases clipped from V and 1 base from J, the junction kept 9 bases outside the gene matches. The CDR3 loop is CATLTPGGCTDTQYF. The CDR3 DNA reads TGTGCCACCCTGACACCGGGGGGTTGCACAGATACGCAGTATTTT.

The gene calls are TRBV5-1 and TRBJ1-1, with no clear D. Trimming stripped 0 bases from V and 4 bases from J, with 7 bases between. The CDR3 runs to 13 residues. Germline lookup yields CDR1 SGHRS and CDR2 YFSETQ. Here the CDR3 reads CASSLEGTTEAFF. The CDR3 bases are TGCGCCAGCAGCTTGGAGGGTACCACTGAAGCTTTCTTT.

The genes are TRBV3-1 and TRBJ2-3; 7 bases match TRBD2. Trimming cost V 0 bases and J 1 base; bases outside gene matches: 7. The CDR3 loop spans 17 amino acids. Germline loops: CDR1 LGHDT, CDR2 YNNKEL (reference sequence). The CDR3 region has the DNA TGTGCCAGCAGCCAAGATCTAGGGGCGGGGGGCACAGATACGCAGTATTTT. Its translation: CASSQDLGAGGTDTQYF.

This clonotype was observed a few times. The chain combines TRBV12-5 with TRBJ1-5, with 8 bases identical to TRBD1. Losses at the gene ends were 5 bases for V and 7 bases for J; bases not matched to a gene: 13. CDR1 LGHNT and CDR2 FRNRAP come from the germline V gene. This CDR3 has 16 residues. Written as DNA, the CDR3 is TGTGCTAGTGGTCCAGCCCCCGACAGGGGAGTACAGCCCCAGCATTTT. Its translation: CASGPAPDRGVQPQHF.

This clonotype has more than one count but fewer than ten. V and J are TRBV18 and TRBJ2-1, with 10 positions matching TRBD2. The V gene end was trimmed by 2 bases and the J gene end by 2 bases; junction bases not matched to a gene: 15. The CDR3 length is 20 residues. CDR1 and CDR2 (germline): KGHSH, LQKENI. In DNA, the CDR3 is TGTGCCAGCTCACCAACCAGACAATTACTAGCGGGAAAAACCTACAATGAGCAGTTCTTC. This translates into CASSPTRQLLAGKTYNEQFF. Full variable domain (outside the CDR3, taken from reference TRBV18 and TRBJ2-1): NAGVMQNPRHLVRRRGQEARLRCSPMKGHSHVYWYRQLPEEGLKFMVYLQKENIIDESGMPKERFSAEFPKEGPSILRIQQVVRGDSAAYFCASSPTRQLLAGKTYNEQFFGPGTRLTVL.

The J gene is TRBJ1-4, the V gene TRBV20-1; 8 nucleotides agree with TRBD1. The CDR3 has 14 amino acids. V trimming: 1 base; J trimming: 2 bases; junction bases outside the gene matches: 0. Germline CDR1 DFQATT, CDR2 SNEGSKA (reference sequence). DNA of the CDR3: TGCAGTGCTAGAGGGGACAGGACTAATGAAAAACTGTTTTTT. Amino acids: CSARGDRTNEKLFF.

The chain is built from TRBV2 and TRBJ1-2, with D possibly being TRBD1 (5 bases). The CDR3 runs to 13 residues. CDR1 is SNHLY, CDR2 FYNNEI, per germline. Between the trimmed V and J ends, which lost 1 base and 6 bases, there was a span of 9 bases. CDR3 in DNA: TGTGCCAGCAGTGAAGGCCCCAGGGATGGCTACACCTTC. This translates into CASSEGPRDGYTF.

The chain recombines TRBV6-1 with TRBJ2-4; the D gene is possibly TRBD1 (6 bases). There are 13 residues in the CDR3. The germline gives CDR1 MNHNS, CDR2 SASEGT. The V and J ends lost 2 bases and 7 bases respectively, with 9 bases between them. CDR3 in DNA: TGTGCCAGCAGTGAATCCCAGGGGAACATTCAGTACTTC. Translation gives CASSESQGNIQYF.